The sequence of this T cell receptor beta chain was determined in a study of blood T cell repertoires in COVID-19. Per the original data handling: Estimation of nucleated cell counts was performed using reference gene primer amplification. Some clones are missing from TCRdb's copy, which holds only in-frame ones; the method was immunoSEQ multiplex PCR. V and J calls plus clone size are reproduced from that table; the DNA served to infer D and trimming. The data show about 150,000 clones, 70% to 85% seen once. CDR3 length: 20 residues. Per germline, CDR1 SNHLY and CDR2 FYNNEI. The germline V and J ends were trimmed by 0 bases and 2 bases, with 24 bases remaining between them.

The sample taken for sequencing was peripheral blood. The origin of this receptor is an elderly man with COVID-19, enrolled during active disease. The chain uses TRBV2 and TRBJ2-3; TRBD2 is a possible D gene (5 bases). The CDR3 bases are TGTGCCAGCAGTGAAGCCCAGACTACAAAACCGATCCAATACACAGATACGCAGTATTTT. Translating it yields CASSEAQTTKPIQYTDTQYF.